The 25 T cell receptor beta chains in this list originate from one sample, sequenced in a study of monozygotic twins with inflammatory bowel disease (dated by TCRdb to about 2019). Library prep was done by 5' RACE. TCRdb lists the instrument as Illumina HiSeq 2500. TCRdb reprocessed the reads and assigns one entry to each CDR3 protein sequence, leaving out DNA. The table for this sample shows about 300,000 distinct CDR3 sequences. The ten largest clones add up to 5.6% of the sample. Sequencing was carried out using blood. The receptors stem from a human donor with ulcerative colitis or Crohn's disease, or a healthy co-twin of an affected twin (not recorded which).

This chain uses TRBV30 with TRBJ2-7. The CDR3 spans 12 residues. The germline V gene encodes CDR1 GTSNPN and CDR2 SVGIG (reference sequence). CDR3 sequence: CAWSVKPDEQYF.

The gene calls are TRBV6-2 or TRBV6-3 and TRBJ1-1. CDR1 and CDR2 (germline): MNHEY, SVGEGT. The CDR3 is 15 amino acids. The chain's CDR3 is CASSDQGRVYTEAFF.

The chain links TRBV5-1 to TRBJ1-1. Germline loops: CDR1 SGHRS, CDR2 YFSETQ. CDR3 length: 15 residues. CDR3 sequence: CASSLFFSENTEAFF.

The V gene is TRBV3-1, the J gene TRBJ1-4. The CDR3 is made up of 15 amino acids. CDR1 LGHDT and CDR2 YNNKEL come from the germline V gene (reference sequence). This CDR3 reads CASSLSEGGNEKLFF.

The CDR3 region is CASRSGTSGNPYEQYF. The chain couples TRBV7-2 to TRBJ2-7; TCRdb outputs TRBD2, but without DNA this stays unchecked. This CDR3 contains 16 residues. Germline-derived CDR1 and CDR2 are SGHTA and FQGNSA.

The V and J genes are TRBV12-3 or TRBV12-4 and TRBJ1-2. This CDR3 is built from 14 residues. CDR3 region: CASSKEQVGRGYTF.

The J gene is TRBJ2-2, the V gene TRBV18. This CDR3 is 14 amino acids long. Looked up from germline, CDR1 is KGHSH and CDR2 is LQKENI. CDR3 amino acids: CASSPSGNTGELFF.

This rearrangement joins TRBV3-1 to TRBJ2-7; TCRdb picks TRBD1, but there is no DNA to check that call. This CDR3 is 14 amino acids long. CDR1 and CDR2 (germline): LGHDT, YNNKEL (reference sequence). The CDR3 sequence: CASRPGTLSYEQYF.

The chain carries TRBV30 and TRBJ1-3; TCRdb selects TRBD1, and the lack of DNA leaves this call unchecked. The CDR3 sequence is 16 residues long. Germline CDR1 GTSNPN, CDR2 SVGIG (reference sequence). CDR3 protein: CAWTRTGVNSGNTIYF.

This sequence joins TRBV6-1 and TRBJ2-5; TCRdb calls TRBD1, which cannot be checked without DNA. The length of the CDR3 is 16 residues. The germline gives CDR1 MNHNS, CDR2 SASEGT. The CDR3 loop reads CASTRIGDPVQETQYF.

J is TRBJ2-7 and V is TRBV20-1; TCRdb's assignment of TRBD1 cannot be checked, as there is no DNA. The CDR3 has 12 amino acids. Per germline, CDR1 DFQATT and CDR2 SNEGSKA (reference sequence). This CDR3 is CSASPPSAEQYF.

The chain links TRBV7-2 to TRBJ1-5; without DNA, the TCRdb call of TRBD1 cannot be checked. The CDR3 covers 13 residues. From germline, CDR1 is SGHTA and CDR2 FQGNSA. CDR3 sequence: CASRPEGGAPQHF.

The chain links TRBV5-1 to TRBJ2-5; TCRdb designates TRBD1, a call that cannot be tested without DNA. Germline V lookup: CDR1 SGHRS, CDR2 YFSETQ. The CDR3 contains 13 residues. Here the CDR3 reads CASSSPGQQTQYF.

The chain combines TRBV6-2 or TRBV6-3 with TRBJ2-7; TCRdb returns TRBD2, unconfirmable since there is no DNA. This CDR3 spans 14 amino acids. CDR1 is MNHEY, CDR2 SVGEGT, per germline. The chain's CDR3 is CASRPGLLPYEQYF.

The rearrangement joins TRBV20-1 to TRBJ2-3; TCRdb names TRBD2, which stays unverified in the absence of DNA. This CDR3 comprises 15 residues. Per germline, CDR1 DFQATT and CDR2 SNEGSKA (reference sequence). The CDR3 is CGARWPSGSADTQYF.

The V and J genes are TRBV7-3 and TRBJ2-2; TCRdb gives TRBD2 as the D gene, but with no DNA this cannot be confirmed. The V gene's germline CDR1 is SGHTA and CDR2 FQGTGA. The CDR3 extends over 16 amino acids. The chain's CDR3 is CASSLQRGGGAGELFF.

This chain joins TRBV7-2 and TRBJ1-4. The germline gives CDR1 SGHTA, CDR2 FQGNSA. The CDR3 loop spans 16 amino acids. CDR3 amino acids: CASSLVSGRPNEKLFF. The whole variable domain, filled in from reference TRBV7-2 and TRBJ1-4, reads GAGVSQSPSNKVTEKGKDVELRCDPISGHTALYWYRQSLGQGLEFLIYFQGNSAPDKSGLPSDRFSAERTGGSVSTLTIQRTQQEDSAVYLCASSLVSGRPNEKLFFGSGTQLSVL.

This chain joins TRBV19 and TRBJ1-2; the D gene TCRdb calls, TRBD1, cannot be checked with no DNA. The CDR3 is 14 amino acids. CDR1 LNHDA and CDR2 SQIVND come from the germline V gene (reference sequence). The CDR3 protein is CATRQVTRPGGYTF. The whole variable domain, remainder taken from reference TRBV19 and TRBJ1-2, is DGGITQSPKYLFRKEGQNVTLSCEQNLNHDAMYWYRQDPGQGLRLIYYSQIVNDFQKGDIAEGYSVSREKKESFPLTVTSAQKNPTAFYLCATRQVTRPGGYTFGSGTRLTVV.

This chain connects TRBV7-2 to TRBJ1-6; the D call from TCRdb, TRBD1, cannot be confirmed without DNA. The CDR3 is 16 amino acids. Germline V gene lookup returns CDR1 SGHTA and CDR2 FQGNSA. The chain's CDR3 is CASSLFAGTVNSPLHF.

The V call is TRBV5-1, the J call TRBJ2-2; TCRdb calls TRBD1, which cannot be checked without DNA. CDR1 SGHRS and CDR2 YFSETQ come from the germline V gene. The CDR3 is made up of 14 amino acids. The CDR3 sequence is CASWTPRNTGELFF.

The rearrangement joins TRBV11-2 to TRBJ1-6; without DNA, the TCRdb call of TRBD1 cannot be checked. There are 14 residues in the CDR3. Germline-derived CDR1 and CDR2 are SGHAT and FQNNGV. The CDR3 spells CASSLGQPTSPLHF.

The CDR3 sequence: CASSWKQGFSNQPQHF. V and J are TRBV6-2 or TRBV6-3 and TRBJ1-5; checking the TCRdb D call of TRBD1 is not possible without DNA. CDR1 is MNHEY and CDR2 is SVGEGT in the germline V gene. The CDR3 contains 16 residues.

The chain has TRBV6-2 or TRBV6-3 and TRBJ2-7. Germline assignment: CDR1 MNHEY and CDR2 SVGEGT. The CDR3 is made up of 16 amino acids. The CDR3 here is CASSPWVWQGPYEQYF.

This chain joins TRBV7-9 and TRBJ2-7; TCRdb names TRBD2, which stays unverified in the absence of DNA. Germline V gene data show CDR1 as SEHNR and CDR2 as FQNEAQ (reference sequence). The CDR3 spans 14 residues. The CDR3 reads CASSTHPQVYEQYF.

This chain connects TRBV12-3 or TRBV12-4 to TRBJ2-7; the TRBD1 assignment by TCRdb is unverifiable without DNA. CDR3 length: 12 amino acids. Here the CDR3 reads CASRSGGYEQYF.